This T cell receptor (beta chain) was found in a study of blood T cell repertoires in COVID-19. On the study more broadly: The United States, Italy and Spain supplied acute and convalescent COVID-19 samples. Nucleic acid was either cDNA or gDNA, and it came from T cells, B-cell-depleted T cells, or PBMCs.

Authors' data handling: Cell counts per sample came from amplifying reference gene primers. This table comes from immunoSEQ multiplex PCR, and its TCRdb copy is limited to in-frame clones, with some not included. That table is the source of V, J and clone size, and D and trimming were worked out from the DNA. The table has some 80,000 clones, about four fifths seen once; the top ten hold around 3.3%. Germline lookup yields CDR1 LGHNA and CDR2 YNFKEQ. The V gene end was trimmed by 3 bases and the J gene end by 4 bases; junction bases not matched to a gene: 2. The CDR3 covers 15 residues. This clonotype was sampled from a man over 45 with acute or convalescent COVID-19. The sample taken for sequencing was peripheral blood. The rearrangement joins TRBV4-2 to TRBJ2-2, with TRBD2 matching 10 bases. The CDR3 sequence: CASSQGTSVTGELFF. As DNA, the CDR3 is TGTGCCAGCAGCCAGGGGACTAGCGTCACCGGGGAGCTGTTTTTT.